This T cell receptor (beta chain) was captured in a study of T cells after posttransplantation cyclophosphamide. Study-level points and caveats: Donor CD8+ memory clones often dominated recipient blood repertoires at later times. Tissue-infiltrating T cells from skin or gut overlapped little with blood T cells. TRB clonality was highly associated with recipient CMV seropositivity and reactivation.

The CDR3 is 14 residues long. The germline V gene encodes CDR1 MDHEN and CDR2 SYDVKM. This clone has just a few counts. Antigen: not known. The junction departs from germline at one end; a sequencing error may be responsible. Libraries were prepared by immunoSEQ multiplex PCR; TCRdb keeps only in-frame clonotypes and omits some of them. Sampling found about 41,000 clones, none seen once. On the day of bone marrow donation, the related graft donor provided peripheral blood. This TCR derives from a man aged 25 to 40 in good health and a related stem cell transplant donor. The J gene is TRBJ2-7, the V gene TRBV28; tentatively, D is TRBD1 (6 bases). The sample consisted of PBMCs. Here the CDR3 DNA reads TGTGCCACCGAGGGGACAAGCGCCTCCTCCGAGCAGTACTTC. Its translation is CATEGTSASSEQYF.